The present TCR beta chain was sequenced within a study of identical twins. Points from the study as a whole: The conclusions drew on cross-sectional statistical analysis instead of tracking the same donors.

Comment on this clonotype: The antigen is not known.

Trimming cost V 5 bases and J 2 bases, with 13 bases left between them. The CDR3 extends over 15 amino acids. Germline V lookup: CDR1 SEHNR, CDR2 FQNEAQ (reference sequence). TCRdb reprocessed the 5' RACE reads via MiXCR and lists one record per CDR3 protein. The table shows some 1,600,000 distinct CDR3 sequences, with roughly 35% occurring only once. The sequence was collected from a newborn girl in good health. The J gene is TRBJ2-1, the V gene TRBV7-9; the D gene is possibly TRBD1 (6 bases). Source material: cord blood. The CDR3: CASSVQRTAYNEQFF. The CDR3 DNA follows: TGTGCCAGCAGCGTACAAAGGACAGCCTACAATGAGCAGTTCTTC.